Following are 10 T cell receptor beta chains from one sample sequenced in a study of cytomegalovirus exposure and HLA in healthy donors. The PCR used 60 Vbeta and 13 Jbeta primers. Sequencing was performed with immunoSEQ multiplex PCR; in TCRdb, only in-frame clones are kept and a portion is missing. This table has 130,000 to 150,000 clones, 60% to 80% appearing once. Sequences were obtained from PBMCs. These receptors were taken from a man aged 18 to 30 in good health and CMV-seronegative.

The rearrangement links TRBV5-1 to TRBJ2-7; D is perhaps TRBD2 (6 bases). This CDR3 has 17 amino acids. The germline V and J ends were trimmed by 4 bases and 3 bases, with 23 bases remaining between them. CDR1 is SGHRS, CDR2 YFSETQ, per germline. The CDR3 DNA is TGCGCCAGCAGCACACAGGCCGGGGAGGATGGCTTCTACGAGCAGTACTTC. Translating it yields CASSTQAGEDGFYEQYF.

The V call is TRBV7-9, the J call TRBJ2-5, with TRBD2 identical over 9 bases. Germline assignment: CDR1 SEHNR and CDR2 FQNEAQ (reference sequence). The trim removed 5 bases at V and 6 bases at J, leaving 7 bases unmatched. The CDR3 runs to 14 residues. The CDR3 coding sequence is TGTGCCAGCAGCCTGGGGACTAGCTTGCAGACCCAGTACTTC. Translating gives CASSLGTSLQTQYF.

This chain joins TRBV6-5 and TRBJ1-2; D uncertain. Trimming removed 4 bases from V and 1 base from J, with 7 bases in between. The CDR3 covers 13 residues. The germline CDR1 and CDR2 sequences are MNHEY and SVGAGI. CDR3 sequence (DNA): TGTGCCAGCAGTTTAACAGTTAACTATGGCTACACCTTC. Amino acid sequence: CASSLTVNYGYTF.

V gene TRBV11-2 combines with J gene TRBJ2-5, with 7 bases fitting TRBD1. The J call may be incorrect, as the DNA end agrees better with TRBJ2-7. The CDR3 sequence is 14 residues long. Germline V gene lookup returns CDR1 SGHAT and CDR2 FQNNGV. The CDR3 DNA is TGTGCCAGCAGCTCGGACAGGCGATCCTACGAGCAGTACTTC. This encodes CASSSDRRSYEQYF.

The chain links TRBV7-3 to TRBJ1-5; 10 bases are shared with TRBD1. Germline values: CDR1 SGHTA, CDR2 FQGTGA. The length of the CDR3 is 16 residues. V was pared by 5 bases and J by 5 bases, with 9 bases of the junction left unmatched. DNA for the CDR3: TGTGCCAGCAGCCCCAGGACAGGGGGGAGGCATCAGCCCCAGCATTTT. Encoded protein: CASSPRTGGRHQPQHF.

The CDR3 sequence: CASSPTGSDTEAFF. The CDR3 nucleotides read TGTGCCAGCAGCCCTACCGGGTCGGACACTGAAGCTTTCTTT. The chain links TRBV9 to TRBJ1-1; D gene unclear. V was clipped by 4 bases and J by 3 bases, with 13 bases between them. Germline CDR1 is SGDLS and CDR2 is YYNGEE. The CDR3 spans 14 residues.

The rearrangement links TRBV11-2 to TRBJ2-1; D unresolved. CDR3 length equals 13 residues. Trimming pared 5 bases from V and 9 bases from J, leaving 14 bases between. The germline CDR1 and CDR2 sequences are SGHAT and FQNNGV. Here the CDR3 DNA reads TGTGCCAGCAGCGTCGGGTCTACGGGTGAGCAGTTCTTC. Its translation is CASSVGSTGEQFF. Looking up the rest from reference TRBV11-2 and TRBJ2-1 gives the full variable domain: EAGVAQSPRYKIIEKRQSVAFWCNPISGHATLYWYQQILGQGPKLLIQFQNNGVVDDSQLPKDRFSAERLKGVDSTLKIQPAKLEDSAVYLCASSVGSTGEQFFGPGTRLTVL.

The chain recombines TRBV4-1 with TRBJ1-4; D not certain. The V gene lost 2 bases and the J gene lost 0 bases, with 7 bases spanning the gap. The CDR3 has 15 amino acids. The germline CDR1 and CDR2 sequences are MGHRA and YSYEKL. CDR3 sequence reads: CASSQPGTTNEKLFF. The CDR3 DNA reads as TGCGCCAGCAGCCAACCCGGGACAACTAATGAAAAACTGTTTTTT.

This clone was observed a few times. The chain recombines TRBV2 with TRBJ1-1; D might be TRBD1 (5 bases). CDR3 length: 15 residues. Germline V gives CDR1 SNHLY, CDR2 FYNNEI. Trimming removed 6 bases from V and 5 bases from J, with 19 bases in between. The chain's CDR3 is CASRVGGFGGTEAFF. The CDR3 DNA is TGTGCCAGCAGGGTGGGGGGATTTGGGGGGACTGAAGCTTTCTTT. Complete variable domain (other parts from reference TRBV2 and TRBJ1-1): EPEVTQTPSHQVTQMGQEVILRCVPISNHLYFYWYRQILGQKVEFLVSFYNNEISEKSEIFDDQFSVERPDGSNFTLKIRSTKLEDSAMYFCASRVGGFGGTEAFFGQGTRLTVV.

This clone was counted once. The V gene is TRBV7-2, the J gene TRBJ2-7; 11 nucleotides agree with TRBD1. CDR3 size: 15 residues. J lost 5 bases, V lost 1 base, and 4 bases had no gene match. The germline gives CDR1 SGHTA, CDR2 FQGNSA. CDR3 DNA sequence: TGTGCCAGCAGCTTAGGGACAGGGGGCTTTAACGAGCAGTACTTC. Residues: CASSLGTGGFNEQYF.